These 19 T cell receptor beta chains came from one sample sequenced in a study of T cell responses to AZD1222 COVID-19 vaccine. Libraries were prepared by immunoSEQ multiplex PCR; TCRdb keeps only in-frame clonotypes and omits some of them. This sample carries roughly 150,000 clones, approximately 91% of them seen once, and the ten largest clones take approximately 1.2%. Sequences were derived from peripheral blood, sampled 28 days after the second AZD1222 dose. The receptor source for this set is an adult who received the AZD1222 COVID-19 vaccine.

The chain recombines TRBV6-5 with TRBJ1-4; TRBD1 is a possible D gene (5 bases). Germline CDR1 reads MNHEY; CDR2 reads SVGAGI. V dropped 0 bases and J dropped 3 bases, with 8 bases sitting between them. The CDR3 length is 15 residues. The CDR3 DNA sequence: TGTGCCAGCAGTTACTCGGGCAGGGCTAATGAAAAACTGTTTTTT. It encodes CASSYSGRANEKLFF.

This chain uses TRBV11-3 with TRBJ2-1; 11 nucleotides align to TRBD2. Germline V gene lookup returns CDR1 SGHNT and CDR2 YENEEA. Germline trimming cut 0 bases from V and 0 bases from J; bases unmatched to any gene: 10. The CDR3 runs 20 residues. The CDR3 nucleotides are TGTGCCAGCAGCTTAGACTTTAGACTAGCGGGACACAGCTCCTACAATGAGCAGTTCTTC. Its protein is CASSLDFRLAGHSSYNEQFF.

A word on this clone: The sample holds other DNA sequences that translate to the same CDR3. The rearrangement links TRBV3-1 (or the pseudogene TRBV3-2) to TRBJ1-1; tentatively, D is TRBD1 (5 bases). CDR1 and CDR2 from the germline V gene are LGHDT and YNNKEL (reference sequence). The CDR3 has 13 amino acids. Trimming pared 4 bases from V and 3 bases from J, leaving 9 bases between. The CDR3 coding sequence is TGTGCCAGCAGCCCCCTAGGGGACACTGAAGCTTTCTTT. It encodes CASSPLGDTEAFF.

The chain has TRBV27 and TRBJ2-7; D gene ambiguous. In germline, CDR1 is MNHEY, CDR2 SMNVEV (reference sequence). This CDR3 contains 14 residues. V lost 5 bases and J 2 bases, leaving 13 bases between the germline ends. The DNA of the CDR3 is TGTGCCAGCAGTCCCTCCTTGGGTCCCTACGAGCAGTACTTC. Translating gives CASSPSLGPYEQYF.

The chain employs TRBV6-2 or TRBV6-3 and TRBJ2-7; 8 nucleotides agree with TRBD1. Germline V gene data show CDR1 as MNHEY and CDR2 as SVGEGT. V gave up 5 bases and J gave up 3 bases; unmatched junction bases: 9. The CDR3 totals 15 residues. The CDR3 bases are TGTGCCAGCAGTGACCGTTCAGGGGGCTTCTACGAGCAGTACTTC. This encodes CASSDRSGGFYEQYF.

The chain has TRBV4-3 and TRBJ2-7; TRBD1 is a possible D gene (6 bases). The CDR3 has 16 residues. V was trimmed by 3 bases and J by 1 base, leaving 16 bases between them. Germline CDR1 reads LGHNA; CDR2 reads YSLEER. CDR3 amino acids: CASSQISGQPSYEQYF. The DNA of the CDR3 is TGCGCCAGCAGCCAGATTTCTGGACAGCCATCCTACGAGCAGTACTTC.

This chain links TRBV19 with TRBJ1-2; TRBD1 is a possible D gene (5 bases). Trimming took off 6 bases at V and 0 bases at J, with 11 bases between the two ends. Germline V lookup: CDR1 LNHDA, CDR2 SQIVND (reference sequence). The CDR3 totals 14 residues. Here the CDR3 DNA reads TGTGCCAGTAGCGGGACTGCCACTAACTATGGCTACACCTTC. Encoded protein: CASSGTATNYGYTF. Based on the CDR3 plus reference TRBV19 and TRBJ1-2, the full variable domain is DGGITQSPKYLFRKEGQNVTLSCEQNLNHDAMYWYRQDPGQGLRLIYYSQIVNDFQKGDIAEGYSVSREKKESFPLTVTSAQKNPTAFYLCASSGTATNYGYTFGSGTRLTVV.

The table lists this clone with a count of one. The chain uses TRBV9 and TRBJ2-3, with 15 bases aligning to TRBD2. After removal of 1 base from V and 4 bases from J, the junction contained 13 bases not matched to a gene. CDR1 and CDR2 from the germline V gene are SGDLS and YYNGEE. The CDR3 covers 20 residues. In DNA form, the CDR3 reads TGTGCCAGCAGCGTACCCCGGACTAGCGGGGGGGCCATGTTCTCAGATACGCAGTATTTT. This translates into CASSVPRTSGGAMFSDTQYF.

The CDR3 DNA reads as TGTGCCAGCAGTTTATCGGGGCTAGCGAACACCTACGAGCAGTACTTC. This sequence encodes CASSLSGLANTYEQYF. This chain links TRBV27 with TRBJ2-7, with D possibly TRBD2 on 6 matching bases. Per the germline V gene, CDR1 is MNHEY and CDR2 is SMNVEV (reference sequence). This CDR3 comprises 16 residues. The ends were cut back, 0 bases at V and 2 bases at J, with 14 bases in the middle.

This clone showed up just a few times. The chain recombines TRBV2 with TRBJ1-4; D might be TRBD1 (5 bases). The CDR3 totals 15 residues. V dropped 6 bases and J dropped 6 bases, with 17 bases sitting between them. Germline assignment: CDR1 SNHLY and CDR2 FYNNEI. CDR3 region: CASSNTRQNYEKLFF. The CDR3 region has the DNA TGTGCCAGCAGCAATACCCGACAGAACTATGAAAAACTGTTTTTT.

As concerns this clone: At the DNA level, this CDR3 is encoded by other sequences in the same sample as well. J is TRBJ1-2 and V is TRBV28; TRBD1 might be the D (5 bases). Germline assignment: CDR1 MDHEN and CDR2 SYDVKM. This CDR3 contains 13 residues. The ends were cut back, 2 bases at V and 2 bases at J, with 6 bases in the middle. The CDR3 DNA is TGTGCCAGCAGTTTAGGGGGGAACTATGGCTACACCTTC. Translation: CASSLGGNYGYTF.

The chain employs TRBV7-9 and TRBJ1-4; 7 bases fit TRBD1. Germline CDR1 and CDR2: SEHNR and FQNEAQ (reference sequence). V gave up 1 base and J gave up 8 bases; unmatched junction bases: 4. The CDR3 consists of 14 residues. Here the CDR3 reads CASSLEGGAEKLFF. CDR3 DNA sequence: TGTGCCAGCAGCTTAGAAGGGGGCGCGGAAAAACTGTTTTTT. Complete variable domain (other parts from reference TRBV7-9 and TRBJ1-4): DTGVSQNPRHKITKRGQNVTFRCDPISEHNRLYWYRQTLGQGPEFLTYFQNEAQLEKSRLLSDRFSAERPKGSFSTLEIQRTEQGDSAMYLCASSLEGGAEKLFFGSGTQLSVL.

The rearrangement links TRBV2 to TRBJ1-2; TRBD1 aligns across 7 bases. The CDR3 is 14 residues long. The V gene end was trimmed by 5 bases and the J gene end by 5 bases; junction bases not matched to a gene: 8. Germline assignment: CDR1 SNHLY and CDR2 FYNNEI. CDR3 bases: TGTGCCAGCAGTCCAGACAGGGCTGGGTATGGCTACACCTTC. The encoded protein is CASSPDRAGYGYTF.

The gene calls are TRBV15 and TRBJ2-3; 12 bases map to TRBD1. The CDR3 has 16 residues. The trim removed 4 bases at V and 4 bases at J, leaving 6 bases unmatched. Germline loops: CDR1 LNHNV, CDR2 YYDKDF (reference sequence). CDR3 nucleotides: TGTGCCACCAGCACTATGGGACAGGGGGCCGCAGATACGCAGTATTTT. Encoded protein: CATSTMGQGAADTQYF.

This clone was counted once. The chain couples TRBV7-2 to TRBJ2-7; D possibly matches TRBD1 or TRBD2 (6 bases each). The CDR3 extends over 18 amino acids. Germline CDR1 is SGHTA and CDR2 is FQGNSA. Deletions cut 1 base from V and 0 bases from J, with 19 bases between. CDR3 bases: TGTGCCAGCAGCTTAGTCGGGGGCGGGCAGGGAGGCTCCTACGAGCAGTACTTC. It yields the protein CASSLVGGGQGGSYEQYF.

V usage is TRBV3-1 (or the pseudogene TRBV3-2) and J usage is TRBJ2-7; 8 positions match TRBD2. The CDR3 covers 16 residues. V lost 3 bases, J lost 3 bases, and 10 bases stayed unmatched. CDR1 is LGHDT and CDR2 is YNNKEL in the germline V gene (reference sequence). The CDR3, as DNA: TGTGCCAGCAGCCATCGTGCAGCGGGAGAACGCTACGAGCAGTACTTC. Encoded protein: CASSHRAAGERYEQYF.

The CDR3 loop is CASSKRLRSNEQFF. Written as DNA, the CDR3 is TGTGCCAGCAGCAAACGGCTCCGTAGCAATGAGCAGTTCTTC. The J gene is TRBJ2-1, the V gene TRBV21-1. TRBV21-1 is shown as a pseudogene. This CDR3 spans 14 amino acids.

V usage is TRBV2 and J usage is TRBJ2-7; 7 bases align to TRBD1. Trimming at V came to 3 bases and at J to 4 bases, leaving 9 bases not matched to a gene. CDR1 and CDR2 from the germline V gene are SNHLY and FYNNEI. The CDR3 extends over 15 amino acids. The CDR3 spells CASSEGQPNLYEQYF. As DNA, the CDR3 is TGTGCCAGCAGTGAGGGACAGCCGAACCTTTACGAGCAGTACTTC.

The chain combines TRBV25-1 with TRBJ1-1; tentative D call: TRBD1 (6 bases). CDR1 is MGHDK and CDR2 is SYGVNS in the germline V gene. The germline V and J ends were trimmed by 0 bases and 3 bases, with 11 bases remaining between them. This CDR3 is built from 15 residues. The DNA of the CDR3 is TGTGCCAGCAGTGAATATGGGGGCGGGGACACTGAAGCTTTCTTT. This translates into CASSEYGGGDTEAFF.